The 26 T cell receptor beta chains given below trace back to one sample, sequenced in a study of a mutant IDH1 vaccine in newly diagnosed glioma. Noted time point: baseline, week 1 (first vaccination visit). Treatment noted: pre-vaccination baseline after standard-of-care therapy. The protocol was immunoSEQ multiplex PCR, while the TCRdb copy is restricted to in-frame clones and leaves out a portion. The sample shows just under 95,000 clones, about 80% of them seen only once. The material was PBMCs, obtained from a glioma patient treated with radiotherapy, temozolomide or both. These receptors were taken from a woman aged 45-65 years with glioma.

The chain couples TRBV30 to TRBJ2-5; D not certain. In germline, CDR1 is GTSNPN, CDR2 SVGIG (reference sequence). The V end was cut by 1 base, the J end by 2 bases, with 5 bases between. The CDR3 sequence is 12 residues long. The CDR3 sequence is CAWSAVQETQYF. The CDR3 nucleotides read TGTGCCTGGAGTGCTGTACAAGAGACCCAGTACTTC.

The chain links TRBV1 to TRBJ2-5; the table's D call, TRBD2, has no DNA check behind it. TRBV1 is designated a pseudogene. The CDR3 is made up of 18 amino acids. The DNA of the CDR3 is TGCACCAGCAGCCAAGATAGACCTCGACTAGGAGGTCAAGAGACCCAGTACTTC. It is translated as CTSSQDRPRLGGQETQYF.

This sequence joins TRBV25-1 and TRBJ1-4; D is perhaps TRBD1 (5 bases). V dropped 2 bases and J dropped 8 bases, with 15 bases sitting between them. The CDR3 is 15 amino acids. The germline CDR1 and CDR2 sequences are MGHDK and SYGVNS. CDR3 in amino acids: CASSEPLRGGEKLFF. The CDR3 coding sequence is TGTGCCAGCAGTGAACCCCTGAGGGGAGGGGAAAAACTGTTTTTT.

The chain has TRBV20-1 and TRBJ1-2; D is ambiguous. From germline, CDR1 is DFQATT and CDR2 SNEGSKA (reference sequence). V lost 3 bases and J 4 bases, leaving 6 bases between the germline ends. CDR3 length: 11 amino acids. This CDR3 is CSARVSYGYTF. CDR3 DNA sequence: TGCAGTGCTAGGGTGAGCTATGGCTACACCTTC.

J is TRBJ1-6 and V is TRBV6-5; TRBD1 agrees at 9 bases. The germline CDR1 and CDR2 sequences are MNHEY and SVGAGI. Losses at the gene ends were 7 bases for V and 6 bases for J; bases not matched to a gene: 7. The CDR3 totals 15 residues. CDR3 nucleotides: TGTGCCAGCACCCTAGGACAGGGGTTTAATTCACCCCTCCACTTT. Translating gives CASTLGQGFNSPLHF.

This chain's CDR3 is CASTTYQVNTEAFF. The DNA for the CDR3 is TGTGCCAGTACCACTTACCAGGTGAACACTGAAGCTTTCTTT. The V call is TRBV19, the J call TRBJ1-1, with D unclear. The germline V and J ends were trimmed by 7 bases and 0 bases, with 12 bases remaining between them. The germline gives CDR1 LNHDA, CDR2 SQIVND (reference sequence). The CDR3 length is 14 residues. Full variable domain (remainder filled in from reference TRBV19 and TRBJ1-1): DGGITQSPKYLFRKEGQNVTLSCEQNLNHDAMYWYRQDPGQGLRLIYYSQIVNDFQKGDIAEGYSVSREKKESFPLTVTSAQKNPTAFYLCASTTYQVNTEAFFGQGTRLTVV.

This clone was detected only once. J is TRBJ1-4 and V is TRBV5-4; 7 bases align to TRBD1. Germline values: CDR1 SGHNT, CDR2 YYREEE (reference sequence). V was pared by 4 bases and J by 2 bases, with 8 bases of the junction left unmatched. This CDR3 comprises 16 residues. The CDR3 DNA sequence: TGTGCCAGCAGCGGGAAAGAGACAGGGACTAATGAAAAACTGTTTTTT. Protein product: CASSGKETGTNEKLFF.

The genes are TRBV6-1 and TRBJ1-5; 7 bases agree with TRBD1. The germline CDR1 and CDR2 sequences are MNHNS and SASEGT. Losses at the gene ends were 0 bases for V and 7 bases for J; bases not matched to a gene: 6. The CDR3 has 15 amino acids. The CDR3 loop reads CASSEAIGGRQPQHF. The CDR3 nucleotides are TGTGCCAGCAGTGAAGCAATAGGGGGCAGGCAGCCCCAGCATTTT.

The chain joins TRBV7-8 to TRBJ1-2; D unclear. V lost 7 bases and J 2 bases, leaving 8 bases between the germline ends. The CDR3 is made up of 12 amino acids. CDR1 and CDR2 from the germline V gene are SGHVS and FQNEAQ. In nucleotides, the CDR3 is TGTGCCAGCACCCCGGACAACTATGGCTACACCTTC. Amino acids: CASTPDNYGYTF.

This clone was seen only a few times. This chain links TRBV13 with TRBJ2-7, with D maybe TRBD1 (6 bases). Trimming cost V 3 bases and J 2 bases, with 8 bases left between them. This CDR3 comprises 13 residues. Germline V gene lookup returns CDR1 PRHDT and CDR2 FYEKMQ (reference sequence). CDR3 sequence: CASSFRTAYEQYF. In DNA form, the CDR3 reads TGTGCCAGCAGCTTCCGGACAGCCTACGAGCAGTACTTC.

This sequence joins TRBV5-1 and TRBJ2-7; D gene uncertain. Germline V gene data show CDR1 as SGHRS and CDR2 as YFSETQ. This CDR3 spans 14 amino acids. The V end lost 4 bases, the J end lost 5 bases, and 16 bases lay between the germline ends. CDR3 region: CASSGRYEADEQYF. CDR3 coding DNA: TGCGCCAGCAGCGGGCGGTATGAGGCCGACGAGCAGTACTTC. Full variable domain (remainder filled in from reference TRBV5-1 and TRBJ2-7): KAGVTQTPRYLIKTRGQQVTLSCSPISGHRSVSWYQQTPGQGLQFLFEYFSETQRNKGNFPGRFSGRQFSNSRSEMNVSTLELGDSALYLCASSGRYEADEQYFGPGTRLTVT.

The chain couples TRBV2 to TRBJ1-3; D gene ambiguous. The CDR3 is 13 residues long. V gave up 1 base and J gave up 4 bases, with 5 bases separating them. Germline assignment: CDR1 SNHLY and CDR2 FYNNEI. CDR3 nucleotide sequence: TGTGCCAGCAGTGAAGAGGACGGAAACACCATATATTTT. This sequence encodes CASSEEDGNTIYF.

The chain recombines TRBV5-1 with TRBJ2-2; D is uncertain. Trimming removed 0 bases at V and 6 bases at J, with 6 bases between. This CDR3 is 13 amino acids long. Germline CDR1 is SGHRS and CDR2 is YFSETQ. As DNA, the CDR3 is TGCGCCAGCAGCTTGGCGGTGGCCGGGGAGCTGTTTTTT. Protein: CASSLAVAGELFF. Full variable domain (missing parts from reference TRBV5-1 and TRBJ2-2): KAGVTQTPRYLIKTRGQQVTLSCSPISGHRSVSWYQQTPGQGLQFLFEYFSETQRNKGNFPGRFSGRQFSNSRSEMNVSTLELGDSALYLCASSLAVAGELFFGEGSRLTVL.

CDR3 amino acids: CASSFPRGSGNTIYF. The CDR3 region has the DNA TGTGCCAGCAGCTTCCCCAGGGGGTCTGGAAACACCATATATTTT. The rearrangement joins TRBV5-6 to TRBJ1-3; 7 bases fit TRBD1. J lost 1 base, V lost 2 bases, and 3 bases had no gene match. CDR3 length equals 15 residues. Germline V gives CDR1 SGHDT, CDR2 YYEEEE.

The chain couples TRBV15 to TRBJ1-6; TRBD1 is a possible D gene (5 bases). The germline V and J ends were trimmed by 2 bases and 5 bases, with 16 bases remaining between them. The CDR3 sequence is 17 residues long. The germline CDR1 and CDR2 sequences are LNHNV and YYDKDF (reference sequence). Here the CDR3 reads CATSRNLPGTDNSPLHF. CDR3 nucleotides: TGTGCCACCAGCAGAAATTTACCCGGGACGGATAATTCACCCCTCCACTTT.

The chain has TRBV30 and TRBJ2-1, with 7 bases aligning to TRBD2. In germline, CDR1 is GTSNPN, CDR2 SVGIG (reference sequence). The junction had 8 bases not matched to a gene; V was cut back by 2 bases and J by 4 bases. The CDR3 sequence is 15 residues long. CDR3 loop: CAWSQTSGVYNEQFF. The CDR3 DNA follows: TGTGCCTGGAGTCAGACCAGCGGGGTTTACAATGAGCAGTTCTTC.

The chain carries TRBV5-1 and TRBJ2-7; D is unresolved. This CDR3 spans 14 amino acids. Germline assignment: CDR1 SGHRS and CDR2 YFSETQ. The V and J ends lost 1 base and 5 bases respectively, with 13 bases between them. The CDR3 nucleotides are TGCGCCAGCAGCTTGAACAGTCTCGTCGACGAGCAGTACTTC. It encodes CASSLNSLVDEQYF.

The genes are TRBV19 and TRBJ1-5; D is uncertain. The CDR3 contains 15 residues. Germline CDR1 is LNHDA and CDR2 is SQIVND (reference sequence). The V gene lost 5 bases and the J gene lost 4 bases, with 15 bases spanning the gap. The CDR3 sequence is CASSSREVMNQPQHF. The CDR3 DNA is TGTGCCAGTAGTTCGCGAGAGGTGATGAATCAGCCCCAGCATTTT.

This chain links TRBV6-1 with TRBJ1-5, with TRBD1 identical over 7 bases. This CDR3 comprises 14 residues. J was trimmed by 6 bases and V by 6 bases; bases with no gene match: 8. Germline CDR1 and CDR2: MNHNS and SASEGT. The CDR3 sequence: CASRALTGTQPQHF. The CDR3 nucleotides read TGTGCCAGCAGAGCCCTGACAGGGACTCAGCCCCAGCATTTT.

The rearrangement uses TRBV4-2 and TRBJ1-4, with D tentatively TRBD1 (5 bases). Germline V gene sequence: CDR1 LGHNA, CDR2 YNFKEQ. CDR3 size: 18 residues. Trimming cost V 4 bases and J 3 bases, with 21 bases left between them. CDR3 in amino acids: CASSRDLIPGGSNEKLFF. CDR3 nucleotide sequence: TGTGCCAGCAGCCGGGACCTAATTCCGGGGGGTTCTAATGAAAAACTGTTTTTT.

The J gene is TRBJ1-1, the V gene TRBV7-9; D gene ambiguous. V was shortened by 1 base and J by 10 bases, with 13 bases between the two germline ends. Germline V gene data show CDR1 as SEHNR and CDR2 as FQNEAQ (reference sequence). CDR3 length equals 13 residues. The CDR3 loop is CASSLVKGIGAFF. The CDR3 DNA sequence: TGTGCCAGCAGCTTAGTGAAAGGAATCGGAGCTTTCTTT.

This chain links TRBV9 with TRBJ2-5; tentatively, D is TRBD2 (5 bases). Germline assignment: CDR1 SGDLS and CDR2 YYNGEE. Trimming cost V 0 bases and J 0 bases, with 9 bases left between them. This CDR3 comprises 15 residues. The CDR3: CASSVGTLYQETQYF. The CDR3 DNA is TGTGCCAGCAGCGTAGGGACTCTGTACCAAGAGACCCAGTACTTC. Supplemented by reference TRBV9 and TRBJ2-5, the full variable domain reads DSGVTQTPKHLITATGQRVTLRCSPRSGDLSVYWYQQSLDQGLQFLIQYYNGEERAKGNILERFSAQQFPDLHSELNLSSLELGDSALYFCASSVGTLYQETQYFGPGTRLLVL.

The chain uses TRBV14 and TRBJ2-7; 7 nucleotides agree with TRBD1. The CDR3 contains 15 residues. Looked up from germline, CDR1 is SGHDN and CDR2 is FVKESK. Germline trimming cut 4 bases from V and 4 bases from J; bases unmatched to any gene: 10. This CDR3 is CASSLLQGYFYEQYF. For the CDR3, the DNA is TGTGCCAGCAGCCTCCTACAGGGGTATTTTTACGAGCAGTACTTC.

CDR3 loop: CASRLGQYYNSPLHF. CDR3 nucleotide sequence: TGTGCCAGCAGACTAGGACAGTACTATAATTCACCCCTCCACTTT. This chain joins TRBV7-2 and TRBJ1-6; possibly TRBD1 for D (6 bases). Germline CDR1 SGHTA, CDR2 FQGNSA. With 6 bases removed from V and 3 bases from J, the gap between germline ends came to 12 bases. There are 15 residues in the CDR3.

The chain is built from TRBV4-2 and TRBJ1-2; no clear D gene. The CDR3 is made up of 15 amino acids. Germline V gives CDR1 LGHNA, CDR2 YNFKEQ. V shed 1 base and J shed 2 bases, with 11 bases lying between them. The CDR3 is CASSQGSRENYGYTF. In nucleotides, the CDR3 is TGTGCCAGCAGCCAAGGTTCTCGGGAAAACTATGGCTACACCTTC.

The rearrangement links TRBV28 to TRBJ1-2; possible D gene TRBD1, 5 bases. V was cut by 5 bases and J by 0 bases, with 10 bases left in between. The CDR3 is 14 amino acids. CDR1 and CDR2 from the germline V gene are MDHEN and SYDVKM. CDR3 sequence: CASSPQGANYGYTF. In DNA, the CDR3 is TGTGCCAGCAGTCCTCAGGGCGCTAACTATGGCTACACCTTC.